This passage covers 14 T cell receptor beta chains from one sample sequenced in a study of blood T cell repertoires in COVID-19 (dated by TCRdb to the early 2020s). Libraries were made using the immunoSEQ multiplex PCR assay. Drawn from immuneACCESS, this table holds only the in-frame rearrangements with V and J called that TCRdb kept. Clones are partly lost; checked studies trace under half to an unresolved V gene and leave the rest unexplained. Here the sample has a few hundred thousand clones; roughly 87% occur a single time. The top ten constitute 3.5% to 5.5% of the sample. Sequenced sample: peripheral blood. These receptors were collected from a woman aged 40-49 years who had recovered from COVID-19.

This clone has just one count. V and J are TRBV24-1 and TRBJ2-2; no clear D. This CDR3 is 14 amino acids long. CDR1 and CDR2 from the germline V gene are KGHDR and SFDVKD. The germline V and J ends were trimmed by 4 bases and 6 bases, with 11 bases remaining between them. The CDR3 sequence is CATSDPPRAGELFF. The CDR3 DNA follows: TGTGCCACCAGTGACCCACCCCGGGCCGGGGAGCTGTTTTTT.

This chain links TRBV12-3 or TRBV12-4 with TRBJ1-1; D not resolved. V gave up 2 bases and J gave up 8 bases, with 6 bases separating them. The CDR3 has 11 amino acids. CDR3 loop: CASSLRREAFF. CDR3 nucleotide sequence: TGTGCCAGCAGTTTACGTCGGGAAGCTTTCTTT.

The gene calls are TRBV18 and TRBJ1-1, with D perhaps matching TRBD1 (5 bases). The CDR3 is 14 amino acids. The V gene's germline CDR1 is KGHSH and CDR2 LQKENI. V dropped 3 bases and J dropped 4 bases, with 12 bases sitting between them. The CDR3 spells CASSPGGARTEAFF. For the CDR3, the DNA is TGTGCCAGCTCACCGGGAGGGGCCCGCACTGAAGCTTTCTTT.

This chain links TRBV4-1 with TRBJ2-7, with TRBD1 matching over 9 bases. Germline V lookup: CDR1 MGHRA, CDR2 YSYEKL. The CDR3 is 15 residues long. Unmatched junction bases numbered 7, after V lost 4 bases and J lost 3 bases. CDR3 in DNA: TGCGCCAGCAGCCCATCGGGACAGGGAGACTACGAGCAGTACTTC. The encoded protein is CASSPSGQGDYEQYF.

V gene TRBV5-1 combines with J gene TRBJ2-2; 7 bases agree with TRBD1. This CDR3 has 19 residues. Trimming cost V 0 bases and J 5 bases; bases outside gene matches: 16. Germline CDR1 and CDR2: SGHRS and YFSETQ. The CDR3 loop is CASSLGRGLIWEDTGELFF. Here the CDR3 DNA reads TGCGCCAGCAGCTTGGGCAGGGGGTTAATCTGGGAAGATACCGGGGAGCTGTTTTTT.

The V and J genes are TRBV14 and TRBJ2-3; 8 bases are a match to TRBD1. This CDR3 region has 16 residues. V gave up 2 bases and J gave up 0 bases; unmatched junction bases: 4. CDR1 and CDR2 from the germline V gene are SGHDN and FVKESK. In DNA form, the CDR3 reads TGTGCCAGCAGCCAACAGACAGGGGCTAGCACAGATACGCAGTATTTT. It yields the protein CASSQQTGASTDTQYF. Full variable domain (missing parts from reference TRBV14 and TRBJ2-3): EAGVTQFPSHSVIEKGQTVTLRCDPISGHDNLYWYRRVMGKEIKFLLHFVKESKQDESGMPNNRFLAERTGGTYSTLKVQPAELEDSGVYFCASSQQTGASTDTQYFGPGTRLTVL.

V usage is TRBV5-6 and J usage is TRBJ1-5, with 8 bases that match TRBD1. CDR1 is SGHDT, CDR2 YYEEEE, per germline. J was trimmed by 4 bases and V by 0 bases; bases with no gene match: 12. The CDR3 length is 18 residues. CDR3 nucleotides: TGTGCCAGCAGCTTGGGGCGTGGGGCCGGGACAGGTAATCAGCCCCAGCATTTT. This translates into CASSLGRGAGTGNQPQHF. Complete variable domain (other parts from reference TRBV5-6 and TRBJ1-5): DAGVTQSPTHLIKTRGQQVTLRCSPKSGHDTVSWYQQALGQGPQFIFQYYEEEERQRGNFPDRFSGHQFPNYSSELNVNALLLGDSALYLCASSLGRGAGTGNQPQHFGDGTRLSIL.

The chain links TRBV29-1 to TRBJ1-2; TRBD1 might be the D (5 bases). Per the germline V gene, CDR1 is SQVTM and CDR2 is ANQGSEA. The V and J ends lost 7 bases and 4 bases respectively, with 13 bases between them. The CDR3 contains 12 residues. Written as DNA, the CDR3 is TGCAGCGCCGGGGAGGGGTTCTATGGCTACACCTTC. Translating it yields CSAGEGFYGYTF.

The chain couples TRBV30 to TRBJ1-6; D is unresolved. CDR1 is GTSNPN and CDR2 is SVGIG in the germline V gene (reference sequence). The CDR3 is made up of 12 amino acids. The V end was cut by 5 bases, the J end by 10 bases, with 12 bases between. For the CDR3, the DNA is TGTGCCTGGGAGTCGGTTCGGTCACCCCTCCACTTT. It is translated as CAWESVRSPLHF.

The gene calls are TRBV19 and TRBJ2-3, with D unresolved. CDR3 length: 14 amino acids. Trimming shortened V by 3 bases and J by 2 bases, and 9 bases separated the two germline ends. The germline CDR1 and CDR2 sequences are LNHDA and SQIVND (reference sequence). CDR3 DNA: TGTGCCAGTAGTATGAGGCTATACACAGATACGCAGTATTTT. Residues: CASSMRLYTDTQYF.

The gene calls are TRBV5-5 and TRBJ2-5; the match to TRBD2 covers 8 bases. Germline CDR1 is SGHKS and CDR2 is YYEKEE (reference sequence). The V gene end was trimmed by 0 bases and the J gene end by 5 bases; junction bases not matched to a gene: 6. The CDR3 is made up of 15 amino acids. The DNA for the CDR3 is TGTGCCAGCAGCTTGGTTGCTAGCGGGTGGGAGACCCAGTACTTC. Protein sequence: CASSLVASGWETQYF.

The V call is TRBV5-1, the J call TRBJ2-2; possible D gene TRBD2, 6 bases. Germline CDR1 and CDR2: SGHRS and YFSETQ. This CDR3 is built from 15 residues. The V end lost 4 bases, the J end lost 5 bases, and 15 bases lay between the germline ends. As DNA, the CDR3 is TGCGCCAGCAGCCAATCAGTTGCGGGAACCGGGGAGCTGTTTTTT. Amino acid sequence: CASSQSVAGTGELFF.

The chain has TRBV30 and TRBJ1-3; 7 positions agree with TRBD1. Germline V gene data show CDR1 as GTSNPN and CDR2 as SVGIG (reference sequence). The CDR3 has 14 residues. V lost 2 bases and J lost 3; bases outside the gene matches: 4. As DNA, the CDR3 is TGTGCCTGGAGTCAGGGGACAGTTGGAAACACCATATATTTT. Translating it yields CAWSQGTVGNTIYF.

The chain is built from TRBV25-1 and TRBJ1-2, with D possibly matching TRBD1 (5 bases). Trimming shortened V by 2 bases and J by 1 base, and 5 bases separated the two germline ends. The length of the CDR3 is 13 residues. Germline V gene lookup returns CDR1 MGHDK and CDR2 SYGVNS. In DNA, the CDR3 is TGTGCCAGCAGTGAACAGGGTAACTATGGCTACACCTTC. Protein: CASSEQGNYGYTF.